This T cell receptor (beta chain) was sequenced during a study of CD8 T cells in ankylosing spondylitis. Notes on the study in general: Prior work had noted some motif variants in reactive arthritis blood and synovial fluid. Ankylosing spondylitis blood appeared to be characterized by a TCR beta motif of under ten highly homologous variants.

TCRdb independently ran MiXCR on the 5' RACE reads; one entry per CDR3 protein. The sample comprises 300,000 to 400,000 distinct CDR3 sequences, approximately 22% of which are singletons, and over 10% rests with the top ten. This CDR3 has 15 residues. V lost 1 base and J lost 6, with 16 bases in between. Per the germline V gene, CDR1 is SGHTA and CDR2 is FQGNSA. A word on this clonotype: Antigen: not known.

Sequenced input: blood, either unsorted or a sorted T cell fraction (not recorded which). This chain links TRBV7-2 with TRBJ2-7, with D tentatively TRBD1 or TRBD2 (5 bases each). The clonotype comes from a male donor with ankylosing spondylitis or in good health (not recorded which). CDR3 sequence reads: CASSLVGGVGSEQYF. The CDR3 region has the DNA TGTGCCAGCAGCTTAGTTGGGGGTGTGGGGTCCGAGCAGTACTTC. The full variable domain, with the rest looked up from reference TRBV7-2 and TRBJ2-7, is GAGVSQSPSNKVTEKGKDVELRCDPISGHTALYWYRQSLGQGLEFLIYFQGNSAPDKSGLPSDRFSAERTGGSVSTLTIQRTQQEDSAVYLCASSLVGGVGSEQYFGPGTRLTVT.